Each of the 21 T cell receptor beta chains below was sequenced from the same sample in a study of CD4 T cells in relation to SARS-CoV-2 and coronaviruses (dated by TCRdb to the early 2020s). Library generation was performed with the immunoSEQ multiplex PCR assay. Here the immuneACCESS table is served through TCRdb, limited to in-frame sequences with V and J called. Missing clones are a known gap in these copies; in checked studies unresolved V genes cover under half, and the rest lacks a known reason. Here the sample has 20,000 to 25,000 clones; about 70% occur a single time. The top ten clones comprise around an eighth of the sample. CD4+ T cells from unexposed donors were collected before the COVID-19 pandemic (2011-2018). The EasySep CD4+ T cell isolation kit was used to isolate CD4+ T cells once the cultures had run for nine to eleven days. Their cognate antigens are unknown. The sample comprised CD4+ T cells from PBMCs, cultured in vitro. Receptors originate from a human donor in good health.

V usage is TRBV28 and J usage is TRBJ2-2; 9 bases agree with TRBD1. Unmatched junction bases numbered 9, after V lost 3 bases and J lost 4 bases. The V gene's germline CDR1 is MDHEN and CDR2 SYDVKM. The CDR3 has 17 residues. The chain's CDR3 is CASSFGGQGWSTGELFF. DNA of the CDR3: TGTGCCAGCAGTTTCGGGGGACAGGGATGGAGCACCGGGGAGCTGTTTTTT.

This clone was observed once. The rearrangement links TRBV3-1 (or the pseudogene TRBV3-2) to TRBJ2-3; TRBD2 matches 7 bases. The CDR3 totals 14 residues. V dropped 3 bases and J dropped 4; count of bases not matched to a gene: 4. Germline-derived CDR1 and CDR2 are LGHDT and YNNKEL (reference sequence). The CDR3 nucleotides are TGTGCCAGCAGCCAGGCTAGCGGAGCAGATACGCAGTATTTT. Its protein is CASSQASGADTQYF.

The chain employs TRBV24-1 and TRBJ2-1, with a possible D match to TRBD2 (6 bases). The V gene lost 5 bases and the J gene lost 8 bases, with 12 bases spanning the gap. Looked up from germline, CDR1 is KGHDR and CDR2 is SFDVKD. CDR3 length: 13 amino acids. DNA of the CDR3: TGTGCCACCAGTGGATTCAGGGACTATGAGCAGTTCTTC. Its protein product is CATSGFRDYEQFF.

The chain couples TRBV10-3 to TRBJ2-1; weak D call: TRBD2 (5 bases). The CDR3 is 14 residues long. Trimming cost V 10 bases and J 5 bases, with 18 bases left between them. Germline V gives CDR1 ENHRY, CDR2 SYGVKD. CDR3 sequence (DNA): TGTGCCAGCGACTCCAGCGGTGGCCACAATGAGCAGTTCTTC. Amino acid sequence: CASDSSGGHNEQFF.

In this sample, this clone turned up once. The genes are TRBV28 and TRBJ2-1; D may be TRBD1 or TRBD2 (5 bases each). The V and J ends lost 6 bases and 8 bases respectively, with 11 bases between them. Germline-derived CDR1 and CDR2 are MDHEN and SYDVKM. The length of the CDR3 is 12 residues. The CDR3 nucleotides read TGTGCCAGCAGCTGGGGGATCTATGAGCAGTTCTTC. Translated, it gives CASSWGIYEQFF.

This clone was seen just once. J is TRBJ2-7 and V is TRBV3-1 (or the pseudogene TRBV3-2), with D unclear. Deletions cut 2 bases from V and 0 bases from J, with 8 bases between. The V gene's germline CDR1 is LGHDT and CDR2 YNNKEL (reference sequence). This CDR3 has 14 amino acids. For the CDR3, the DNA is TGTGCCAGCAGCCAACGGGTTATCTCCTACGAGCAGTACTTC. Amino acids: CASSQRVISYEQYF.

The V call is TRBV18, the J call TRBJ2-7; no definite D call. Germline CDR1 is KGHSH and CDR2 is LQKENI. V shed 1 base and J shed 4 bases, with 8 bases lying between them. The CDR3 is made up of 13 amino acids. Here the CDR3 reads CASSPLPGYEQYF. The CDR3 DNA reads TGTGCCAGCTCACCACTCCCGGGTTACGAGCAGTACTTC.

This clone was detected only a few times. The chain is built from TRBV7-7 and TRBJ2-2; TRBD2 aligns across 10 bases. This CDR3 comprises 17 residues. V lost 2 bases, J lost 5 bases, and 8 bases stayed unmatched. In germline, CDR1 is SSHAT, CDR2 FNYEAQ (reference sequence). Here the CDR3 reads CASSLSLAGGQTGELFF. The CDR3 DNA is TGTGCCAGCAGCTTAAGCTTAGCGGGAGGACAAACCGGGGAGCTGTTTTTT.

The chain employs TRBV20-1 and TRBJ2-5; D unclear. Germline V gives CDR1 DFQATT, CDR2 SNEGSKA (reference sequence). The CDR3 covers 13 residues. The germline V and J ends were trimmed by 3 bases and 2 bases, with 10 bases remaining between them. The CDR3 nucleotides read TGCAGTGCTAGTCTTACAGCACAAGAGACCCAGTACTTC. This translates into CSASLTAQETQYF.

V gene TRBV10-3 combines with J gene TRBJ1-1; D gene ambiguous. CDR3 length equals 14 residues. Between the trimmed V and J ends, which lost 0 bases and 2 bases, there was a span of 7 bases. From germline, CDR1 is ENHRY and CDR2 SYGVKD. The CDR3 DNA is TGTGCCATCAGTGAGTCGGCAGGAAACACTGAAGCTTTCTTT. Encoded protein: CAISESAGNTEAFF.

The chain employs TRBV12-3 or TRBV12-4 and TRBJ1-6; D is undetermined. This CDR3 comprises 12 residues. V lost 2 bases, J lost 14 bases, and 10 bases lay in between. The CDR3 reads CASSLPHSALHF. CDR3 sequence (DNA): TGTGCCAGCAGTTTACCCCATTCGGCCCTCCACTTT.

The rearrangement uses TRBV20-1 and TRBJ2-1; D not certain. CDR3 length equals 15 residues. Germline values: CDR1 DFQATT, CDR2 SNEGSKA (reference sequence). The V and J ends lost 3 bases and 3 bases respectively, with 15 bases between them. CDR3 sequence reads: CSASSGSSVYNEQFF. The CDR3, as DNA: TGCAGTGCTAGTTCGGGCAGTTCTGTCTACAATGAGCAGTTCTTC.

The V call is TRBV2, the J call TRBJ2-7; D unresolved. V shed 2 bases and J shed 3 bases, with 2 bases lying between them. Germline CDR1 is SNHLY and CDR2 is FYNNEI. The CDR3 consists of 11 residues. CDR3: CASSEIYEQYF. The DNA of the CDR3 is TGTGCCAGCAGTGAAATCTACGAGCAGTACTTC.

V gene TRBV5-1 combines with J gene TRBJ1-1, with 7 nucleotides matching TRBD1. The CDR3 consists of 13 residues. With V trimmed by 6 bases and J by 1 base, 3 bases remained unmatched. Germline CDR1 and CDR2: SGHRS and YFSETQ. The CDR3 is CASMDRTNTEAFF. The CDR3 DNA follows: TGCGCCAGCATGGACAGGACGAACACTGAAGCTTTCTTT.

This chain uses TRBV2 with TRBJ1-2; 7 bases are shared with TRBD1. The CDR3 spans 13 residues. Germline V gene sequence: CDR1 SNHLY, CDR2 FYNNEI. V lost 5 bases, J lost 6 bases, and 6 bases stayed unmatched. The CDR3 loop is CASSQRQGNGYTF. As DNA, the CDR3 is TGTGCCAGCAGTCAACGACAGGGTAATGGCTACACCTTC.

The V and J genes are TRBV2 and TRBJ2-7, with 7 bases aligning to TRBD2. The CDR3 length is 15 residues. CDR1 and CDR2 from the germline V gene are SNHLY and FYNNEI. V shed 3 bases, J shed 4 bases, and the junction held 9 bases outside the gene matches. CDR3 in amino acids: CASSEGLGGSYEQYF. The CDR3 region has the DNA TGTGCCAGCAGTGAGGGCCTGGGGGGGAGTTACGAGCAGTACTTC.

This chain connects TRBV2 to TRBJ2-5; 7 bases align to TRBD1. The CDR3 runs 15 residues. V lost 4 bases to trimming and J lost 1 base; unmatched junction nucleotides: 6. The germline V gene encodes CDR1 SNHLY and CDR2 FYNNEI. The CDR3 DNA is TGTGCCAGCAGTGGTCAACAGGGGCCCCAAGAGACCCAGTACTTC. This encodes CASSGQQGPQETQYF.

The chain links TRBV2 to TRBJ1-1; 7 bases agree with TRBD1. The CDR3 spans 15 residues. V trimming: 1 base; J trimming: 4 bases; junction bases outside the gene matches: 6. The V gene's germline CDR1 is SNHLY and CDR2 FYNNEI. CDR3 sequence reads: CASSEGRGPLTEAFF. In DNA, the CDR3 is TGTGCCAGCAGTGAAGGTAGGGGGCCTCTCACTGAAGCTTTCTTT.

The chain uses TRBV7-2 and TRBJ2-2, with TRBD1 identical over 8 bases. The germline CDR1 and CDR2 sequences are SGHTA and FQGNSA. V gave up 6 bases and J gave up 7 bases; unmatched junction bases: 10. The CDR3 runs 15 residues. In DNA form, the CDR3 reads TGTGCCAGCAGTAAGGTGCAGGGGGCTGTCGGGGAGCTGTTTTTT. It translates to CASSKVQGAVGELFF.

The chain uses TRBV27 and TRBJ1-6; the match to TRBD1 covers 7 bases. Germline CDR1 MNHEY, CDR2 SMNVEV (reference sequence). V was clipped by 1 base and J by 7 bases; unmatched bases: 4. The CDR3 is made up of 15 amino acids. The CDR3 DNA reads as TGTGCCAGCAGTTTATTCACGGGACAGAATTCACCCCTCCACTTT. This codes for CASSLFTGQNSPLHF.

The rearrangement joins TRBV10-3 to TRBJ1-6, with D possibly being TRBD1 (5 bases). The length of the CDR3 is 15 residues. The germline V and J ends were trimmed by 0 bases and 7 bases, with 10 bases remaining between them. In germline, CDR1 is ENHRY, CDR2 SYGVKD. CDR3 sequence: CAISESWEGNSPLHF. The DNA of the CDR3 is TGTGCCATCAGTGAGTCCTGGGAGGGGAATTCACCCCTCCACTTT.